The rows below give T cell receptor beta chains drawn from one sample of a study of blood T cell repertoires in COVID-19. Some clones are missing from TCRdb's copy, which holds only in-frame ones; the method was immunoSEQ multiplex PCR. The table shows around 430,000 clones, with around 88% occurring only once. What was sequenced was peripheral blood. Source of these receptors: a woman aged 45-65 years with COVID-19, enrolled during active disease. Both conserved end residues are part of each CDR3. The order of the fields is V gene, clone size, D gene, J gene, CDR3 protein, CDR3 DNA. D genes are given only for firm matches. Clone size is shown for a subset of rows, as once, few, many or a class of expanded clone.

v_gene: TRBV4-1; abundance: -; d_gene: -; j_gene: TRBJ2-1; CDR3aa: CASSQVVYAYNEQFF; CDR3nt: TGCGCCAGCAGCCAAGTAGTATACGCCTACAATGAGCAGTTCTTC
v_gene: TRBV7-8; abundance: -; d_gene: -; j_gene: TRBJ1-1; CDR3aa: CASSLAQNTEAFF; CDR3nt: TGTGCCAGCAGCTTAGCCCAGAACACTGAAGCTTTCTTT
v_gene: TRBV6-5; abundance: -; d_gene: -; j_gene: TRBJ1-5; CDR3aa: CASSSTGTSNQPQHF; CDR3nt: TGTGCCAGCAGTTCCACAGGAACTAGCAATCAGCCCCAGCATTTT
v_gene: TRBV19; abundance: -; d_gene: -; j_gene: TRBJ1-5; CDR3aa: CASSPGSYSNQPQHF; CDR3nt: TGTGCCAGTAGTCCCGGGTCTTATAGCAATCAGCCCCAGCATTTT
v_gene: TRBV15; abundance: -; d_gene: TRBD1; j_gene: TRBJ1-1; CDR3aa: CATSPGQGSTEAFF; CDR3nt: TGTGCCACCAGCCCGGGACAGGGGTCCACTGAAGCTTTCTTT
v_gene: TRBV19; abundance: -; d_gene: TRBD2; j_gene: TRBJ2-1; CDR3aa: CASFGTSGVDEQFF; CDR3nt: TGTGCCAGTTTCGGGACTAGCGGGGTGGATGAGCAGTTCTTC
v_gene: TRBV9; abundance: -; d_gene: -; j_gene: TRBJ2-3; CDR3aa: CASSVRSAFTDTQYF; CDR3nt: TGTGCCAGCAGCGTAAGGAGCGCCTTCACAGATACGCAGTATTTT
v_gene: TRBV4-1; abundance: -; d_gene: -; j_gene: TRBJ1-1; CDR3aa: CASSPGGAPGGTEAFF; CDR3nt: TGCGCCAGCAGTCCCGGGGGGGCCCCCGGGGGGACTGAAGCTTTCTTT
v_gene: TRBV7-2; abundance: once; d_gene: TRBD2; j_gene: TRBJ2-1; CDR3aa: CASSFRTSGRNEQFF; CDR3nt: TGTGCCAGCAGCTTTAGGACTAGCGGTCGGAATGAGCAGTTCTTC
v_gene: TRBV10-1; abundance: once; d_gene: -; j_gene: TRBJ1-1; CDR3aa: CASSDGPEAFF; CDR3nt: TGCGCCAGCAGTGATGGCCCTGAAGCTTTCTTT
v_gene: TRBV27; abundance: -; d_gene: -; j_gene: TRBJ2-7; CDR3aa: CASSVGTNYEQYF; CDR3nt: TGTGCCAGCAGCGTGGGGACAAACTACGAGCAGTACTTC
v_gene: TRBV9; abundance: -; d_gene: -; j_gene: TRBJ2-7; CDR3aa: CASSVDPGGLDGYEQYF; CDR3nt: TGTGCCAGCAGCGTAGACCCTGGGGGGTTGGATGGCTACGAGCAGTACTTC
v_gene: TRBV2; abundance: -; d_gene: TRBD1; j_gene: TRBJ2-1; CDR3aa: CASTRGPLNEQFF; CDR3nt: TGTGCCAGCACCAGGGGGCCCCTCAATGAGCAGTTCTTC
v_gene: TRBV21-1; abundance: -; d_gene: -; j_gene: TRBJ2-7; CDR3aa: CAMGGGPGSYEQYF; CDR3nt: TGTGCCATGGGAGGGGGGCCAGGGTCCTACGAGCAGTACTTC
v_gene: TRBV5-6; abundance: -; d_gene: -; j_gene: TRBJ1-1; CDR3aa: CASSFSSNTEAFF; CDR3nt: TGTGCCAGCAGCTTTTCCAGTAACACTGAAGCTTTCTTT
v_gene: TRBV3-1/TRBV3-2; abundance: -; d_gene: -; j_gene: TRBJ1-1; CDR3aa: CASSQGQVGTEAFF; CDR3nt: TGTGCCAGCAGCCAAGGGCAGGTAGGCACTGAAGCTTTCTTT
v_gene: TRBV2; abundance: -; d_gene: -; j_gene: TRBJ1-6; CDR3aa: CASSEGEGYSPLHF; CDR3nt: TGTGCCAGCAGTGAAGGGGAGGGTTATTCACCCCTCCACTTT
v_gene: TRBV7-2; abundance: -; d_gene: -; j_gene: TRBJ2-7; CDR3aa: CASSLGASYEQYF; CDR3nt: TGTGCCAGCAGCTTAGGGGCCTCCTACGAGCAGTACTTC
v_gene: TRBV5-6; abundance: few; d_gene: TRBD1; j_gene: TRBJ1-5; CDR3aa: CASSSVRTGGTSGPQHF; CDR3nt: TGTGCCAGCAGCTCAGTCAGGACAGGGGGCACGAGTGGGCCCCAGCATTTT
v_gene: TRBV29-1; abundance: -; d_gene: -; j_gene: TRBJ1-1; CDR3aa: CSVVTARGTEAFF; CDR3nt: TGCAGCGTTGTCACGGCCAGGGGCACTGAAGCTTTCTTT
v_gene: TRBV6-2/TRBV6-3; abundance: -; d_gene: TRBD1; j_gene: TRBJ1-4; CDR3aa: CASSQTGGRNEKLFF; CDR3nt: TGTGCCAGCAGTCAGACAGGGGGTCGGAATGAAAAACTGTTTTTT
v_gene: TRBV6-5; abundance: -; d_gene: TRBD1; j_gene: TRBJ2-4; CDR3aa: CASSPGAGTAQYF; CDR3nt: TGTGCCAGCAGTCCTGGAGCCGGGACAGCGCAGTACTTC
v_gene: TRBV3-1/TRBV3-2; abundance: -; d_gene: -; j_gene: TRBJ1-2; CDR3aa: CASSQAGFHGYTF; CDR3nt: TGTGCCAGCAGCCAAGCCGGGTTCCATGGCTACACCTTC
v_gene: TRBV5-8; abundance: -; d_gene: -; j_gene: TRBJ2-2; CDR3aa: CASSSGTRRGTGELFF; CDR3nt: TGTGCCAGCAGCTCCGGGACTCGGCGGGGCACCGGGGAGCTGTTTTTT
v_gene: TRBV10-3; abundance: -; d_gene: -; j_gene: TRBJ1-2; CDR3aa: CAISEKTPDYGYTF; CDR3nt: TGTGCCATCAGTGAGAAGACACCAGATTATGGCTACACCTTC
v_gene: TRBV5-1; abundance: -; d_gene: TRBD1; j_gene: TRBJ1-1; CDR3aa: CASSRTLTGQGEAFF; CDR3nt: TGCGCCAGCAGCCGGACCCTAACGGGACAGGGTGAAGCTTTCTTT